This entry lists 20 T cell receptor beta chains sequenced from one sample in a study of identical twins. Each CDR3 protein is one row after TCRdb ran MiXCR on the 5' RACE reads. The table has around 340,000 distinct CDR3 sequences, approximately 13% seen once; the top ten hold just over 7%. These data were also reused for a study on yellow fever vaccine responses in identical twins.

The sequenced sample was CD8+ T cells sorted from blood. The receptors come from a woman aged 18-30 years in good health.

V gene TRBV7-8 combines with J gene TRBJ1-3; D uncertain. Germline lookup yields CDR1 SGHVS and CDR2 FQNEAQ. The V and J ends lost 4 bases and 0 bases respectively, with 13 bases between them. The CDR3 runs 16 residues. Here the CDR3 DNA reads TGTGCCAGCAGCTCGGGTGTACCCACCTCTGGAAACACCATATATTTT. Translation gives CASSSGVPTSGNTIYF.

Comments on this clonotype: One end of the junction varies from germline; a read error may be responsible. The chain uses TRBV2 and TRBJ2-2; D remains unclear. The germline V gene has CDR1 SNHLY and CDR2 FYNNEI. This CDR3 has 12 residues. The CDR3 spells CASRAKTGELFF. The CDR3 DNA follows: TGTGCCAGCAGGGCGAAGACCGGGGAGCTGTTTTTT.

The CDR3, as DNA: TGTGCCAGCAGCGACCATGATGAAAAACTGTTTTTT. Its protein product is CASSDHDEKLFF. The chain uses TRBV7-9 and TRBJ1-4; D gene ambiguous. Germline CDR1 SEHNR, CDR2 FQNEAQ (reference sequence). The CDR3 length is 12 residues. V was clipped by 5 bases and J by 6 bases, with 7 bases between them.

In this sample, this clonotype turned up many times. The J gene is TRBJ2-3, the V gene TRBV15; D could derive from TRBD1 or TRBD2 (6 bases each). With 0 bases removed from V and 4 bases from J, the gap between germline ends came to 11 bases. Per the germline V gene, CDR1 is LNHNV and CDR2 is YYDKDF (reference sequence). This CDR3 has 15 amino acids. CDR3 loop: CATSREGGAADTQYF. The CDR3 DNA reads TGTGCCACCAGCAGAGAGGGGGGCGCAGCAGATACGCAGTATTTT.

This clonotype occurred a few times. The rearrangement uses TRBV27 and TRBJ1-1, with D unresolved. The CDR3 contains 15 residues. The ends were cut back, 2 bases at V and 6 bases at J, with 16 bases in the middle. CDR1 and CDR2 from the germline V gene are MNHEY and SMNVEV (reference sequence). In DNA form, the CDR3 reads TGTGCCAGCAGTTTAAGAGATCCAATACACGCTGAAGCTTTCTTT. Translated, it gives CASSLRDPIHAEAFF.

This clonotype was seen at least ten times. The chain joins TRBV10-1 to TRBJ2-1; TRBD1 matches 9 bases. The CDR3 runs to 14 residues. Germline CDR1 reads WNHNN; CDR2 reads SYGVQD (reference sequence). With 6 bases clipped from V and 6 bases from J, the junction kept 6 bases outside the gene matches. Here the CDR3 DNA reads TGCGCCAGCAGCCCTGGACAGGGGATCAATGAGCAGTTCTTC. It codes for CASSPGQGINEQFF.

The chain carries TRBV28 and TRBJ2-7; D possibly corresponds to TRBD2 (5 bases). There are 12 residues in the CDR3. V was cut by 6 bases and J by 5 bases, with 11 bases left in between. CDR1 and CDR2 (germline): MDHEN, SYDVKM. CDR3 region: CASSPQRNEQYF. In nucleotides, the CDR3 is TGTGCCAGCAGCCCTCAGCGGAACGAGCAGTACTTC.

This clonotype was found a few times. The chain has TRBV11-2 and TRBJ1-2, with 7 bases matching TRBD1. J gave up 8 bases and V 6 bases, and 12 bases lay outside the gene matches. This CDR3 contains 14 residues. Germline CDR1 and CDR2: SGHAT and FQNNGV. DNA of the CDR3: TGTGCCAGCAGAGACCAGGGGGGGGATGGGGGCTACACCTTC. This translates into CASRDQGGDGGYTF.

This clonotype came up a few times. The chain has TRBV24-1 and TRBJ1-4, with TRBD1 matching over 7 bases. The CDR3 consists of 15 residues. Per the germline V gene, CDR1 is KGHDR and CDR2 is SFDVKD. Trimming at V came to 3 bases and at J to 2 bases, leaving 2 bases not matched to a gene. In DNA, the CDR3 is TGTGCCACCAGTGATCACAGGGGTACTAATGAAAAACTGTTTTTT. Protein: CATSDHRGTNEKLFF.

The J gene is TRBJ2-1, the V gene TRBV19; D unresolved. Germline assignment: CDR1 LNHDA and CDR2 SQIVND (reference sequence). The CDR3 contains 14 residues. The V end lost 5 bases, the J end lost 5 bases, and 13 bases lay between the germline ends. The CDR3 nucleotides are TGTGCCAGTAGTCCCACATTTTCAAACAATGAGCAGTTCTTC. As protein: CASSPTFSNNEQFF.

This clonotype has a handful of counts. This chain's CDR3 is CASSQFSPLTGGLNEQFF. The CDR3 nucleotides read TGTGCCAGCAGCCAATTTTCCCCCTTAACGGGGGGGCTGAATGAGCAGTTCTTC. The chain is built from TRBV3-1 and TRBJ2-1; 8 bases fit TRBD2. CDR3 length equals 18 residues. The J segment lost 7 bases and the V segment lost 2 bases, leaving 16 bases of the junction unmatched. Germline V CDR1 and CDR2: LGHDT, YNNKEL (reference sequence).

This chain connects TRBV4-2 to TRBJ2-3; TRBD2 is a possible D gene (6 bases). The CDR3 has 14 amino acids. Per the germline V gene, CDR1 is LGHNA and CDR2 is YNFKEQ. V was shortened by 4 bases and J by 2 bases, with 10 bases between the two germline ends. In nucleotides, the CDR3 is TGTGCCAGCAGCCCCCGGGAGTCCACAGATACGCAGTATTTT. Encoded protein: CASSPRESTDTQYF.

This rearrangement joins TRBV6-5 to TRBJ2-5; 7 nucleotides agree with TRBD2. CDR1 is MNHEY and CDR2 is SVGAGI in the germline V gene. The J segment lost 5 bases and the V segment lost 2 bases, leaving 8 bases of the junction unmatched. The CDR3 spans 15 residues. The CDR3 nucleotides read TGTGCCAGCAGTTACGGGCGGGGGTCCCTGGAGACCCAGTACTTC. This sequence encodes CASSYGRGSLETQYF.

This sequence joins TRBV24-1 and TRBJ1-2; D call uncertain. V lost 4 bases, J lost 6 bases, and 11 bases lay in between. The CDR3 is 13 residues long. Germline V lookup: CDR1 KGHDR, CDR2 SFDVKD. The DNA for the CDR3 is TGTGCCACCAGTGACGCATTCTGGGATGGCTACACCTTC. Translating gives CATSDAFWDGYTF.

This clonotype was observed at least ten times. The chain has TRBV21-1 and TRBJ2-1; no check of the table's D call, TRBD1, against the DNA was made. TRBV21-1 is reported as a pseudogene. This CDR3 is built from 11 residues. In DNA form, the CDR3 reads TGTGCCAGTAACCGGGACACCGCGCAGTTCTTC. Protein product: CASNRDTAQFF.

This clonotype was seen a few times. The chain links TRBV7-6 to TRBJ2-7, with D maybe TRBD1 (6 bases). The germline gives CDR1 SGHVS, CDR2 FNYEAQ. V was trimmed by 5 bases and J by 3 bases, leaving 20 bases between them. This CDR3 contains 16 residues. The CDR3 loop reads CASSPTRDISDYEQYF. The CDR3 DNA reads TGTGCCAGCAGCCCAACCCGGGACATAAGTGACTACGAGCAGTACTTC.

In its sample, this clonotype was seen many times. An end of the junction differs from the germline gene, which may be a read error. J is TRBJ2-2 and V is TRBV4-1; D uncertain. The V gene's germline CDR1 is MGHRA and CDR2 YSYEKL. There are 14 residues in the CDR3. The CDR3 reads CASSQDRVTGELFF. CDR3 bases: TGTGCCAGCAGCCAAGATAGGGTGACCGGGGAGCTGTTTTTT.

The chain joins TRBV21-1 to TRBJ1-4; the D segment call TRBD1 is taken from the table without a DNA check. TRBV21-1 is a pseudogene. The CDR3 covers 16 residues. Here the CDR3 reads CAVPGQNCWANEKLFF. CDR3 nucleotides: TGTGCCGTACCGGGACAGAACTGTTGGGCCAATGAAAAACTGTTTTTT.

The table lists this clonotype with many counts. The chain combines TRBV5-1 with TRBJ2-1; weak D call: TRBD1 (7 bases). The CDR3 loop spans 15 amino acids. Germline V gives CDR1 SGHRS, CDR2 YFSETQ. Trimming cost V 0 bases and J 7 bases, with 14 bases left between them. The DNA of the CDR3 is TGCGCCAGCAGCTTGGAACAGGGGAGGACGAATGAGCAGTTCTTC. Protein: CASSLEQGRTNEQFF.

In its sample, this clonotype was seen a few times. The chain carries TRBV12-3 or TRBV12-4 and TRBJ2-7; D may be TRBD1 (6 bases). The length of the CDR3 is 14 residues. Trimming removed 1 base from V and 3 bases from J, with 10 bases in between. For the CDR3, the DNA is TGTGCCAGCAGTTTAGGGGACAACTACTACGAGCAGTACTTC. Its protein is CASSLGDNYYEQYF.